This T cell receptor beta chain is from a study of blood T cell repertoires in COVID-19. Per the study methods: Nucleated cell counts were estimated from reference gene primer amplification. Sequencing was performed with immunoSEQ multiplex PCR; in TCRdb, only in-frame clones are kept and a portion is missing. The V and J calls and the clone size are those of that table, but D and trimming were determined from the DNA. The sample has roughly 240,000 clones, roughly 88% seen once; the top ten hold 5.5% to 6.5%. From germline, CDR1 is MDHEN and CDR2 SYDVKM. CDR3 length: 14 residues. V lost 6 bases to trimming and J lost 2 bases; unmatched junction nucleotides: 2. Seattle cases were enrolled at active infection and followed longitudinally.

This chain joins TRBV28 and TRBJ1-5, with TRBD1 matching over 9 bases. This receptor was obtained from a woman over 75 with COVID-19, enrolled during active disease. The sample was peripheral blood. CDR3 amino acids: CASRRTGGNQPQHF. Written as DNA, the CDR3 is TGTGCCAGCAGACGGACAGGGGGCAATCAGCCCCAGCATTTT.